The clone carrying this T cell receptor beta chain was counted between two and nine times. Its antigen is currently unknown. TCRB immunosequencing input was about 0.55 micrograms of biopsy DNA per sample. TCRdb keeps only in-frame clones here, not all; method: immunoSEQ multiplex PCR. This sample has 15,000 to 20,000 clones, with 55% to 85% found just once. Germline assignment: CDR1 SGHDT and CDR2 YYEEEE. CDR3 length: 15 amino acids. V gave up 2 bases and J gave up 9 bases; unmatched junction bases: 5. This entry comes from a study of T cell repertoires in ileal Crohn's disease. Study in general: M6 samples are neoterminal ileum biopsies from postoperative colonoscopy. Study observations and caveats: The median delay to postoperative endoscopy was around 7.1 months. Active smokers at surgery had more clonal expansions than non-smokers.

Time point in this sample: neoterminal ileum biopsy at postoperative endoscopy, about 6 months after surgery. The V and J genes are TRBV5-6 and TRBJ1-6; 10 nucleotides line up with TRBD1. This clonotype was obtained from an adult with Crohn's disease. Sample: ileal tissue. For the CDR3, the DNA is TGTGCCAGCAGCTTCGTGACAGGGGGCGGTTCACCCCTCCACTTT. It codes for CASSFVTGGGSPLHF.